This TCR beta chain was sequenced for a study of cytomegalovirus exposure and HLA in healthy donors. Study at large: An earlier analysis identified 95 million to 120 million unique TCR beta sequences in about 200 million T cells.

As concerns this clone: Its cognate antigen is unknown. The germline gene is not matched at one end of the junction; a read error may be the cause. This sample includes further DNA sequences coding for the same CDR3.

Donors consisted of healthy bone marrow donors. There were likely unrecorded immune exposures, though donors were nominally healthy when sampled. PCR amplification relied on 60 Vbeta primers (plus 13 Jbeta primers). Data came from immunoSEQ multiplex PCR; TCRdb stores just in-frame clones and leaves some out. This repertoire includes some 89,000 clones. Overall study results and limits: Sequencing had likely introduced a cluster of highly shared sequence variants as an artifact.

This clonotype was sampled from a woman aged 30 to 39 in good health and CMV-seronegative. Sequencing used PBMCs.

CDR3 coding DNA: TGCGCCAGCAGTGGGGGGACAGGGTATGGTGAGCAGTTCTTC. Encoded protein: CASSGGTGYGEQFF. The genes are TRBV27 and TRBJ2-1; TRBD1 matches 9 bases. Germline V gene sequence: CDR1 MNHEY, CDR2 SMNVEV (reference sequence). The CDR3 is made up of 14 amino acids.